Sequencing of this T cell receptor (beta chain) was carried out in a study of blood T cell repertoires in COVID-19. Whole-study context: The analysed material was cDNA or gDNA that came from T cells, B-cell-depleted T cells, or PBMCs.

From germline, CDR1 is SGHAT and CDR2 FQNNGV. This CDR3 has 18 amino acids. J was trimmed by 7 bases and V by 5 bases; bases with no gene match: 17. Clones were read by immunoSEQ multiplex PCR, and TCRdb kept only the in-frame ones, dropping some. The table records 200,000 to 250,000 clones, roughly 76% of them present only once. Material for sequencing was peripheral blood. The TCR was taken from a woman of 80 years or more with COVID-19, enrolled during active disease. The rearrangement joins TRBV11-2 to TRBJ1-4; 9 bases are shared with TRBD1. The CDR3 nucleotides are TGTGCCAGCAGCCAAAGGGGGACAGGGCTGCTGGTTGGTGAAAAACTGTTTTTT. Residues: CASSQRGTGLLVGEKLFF.